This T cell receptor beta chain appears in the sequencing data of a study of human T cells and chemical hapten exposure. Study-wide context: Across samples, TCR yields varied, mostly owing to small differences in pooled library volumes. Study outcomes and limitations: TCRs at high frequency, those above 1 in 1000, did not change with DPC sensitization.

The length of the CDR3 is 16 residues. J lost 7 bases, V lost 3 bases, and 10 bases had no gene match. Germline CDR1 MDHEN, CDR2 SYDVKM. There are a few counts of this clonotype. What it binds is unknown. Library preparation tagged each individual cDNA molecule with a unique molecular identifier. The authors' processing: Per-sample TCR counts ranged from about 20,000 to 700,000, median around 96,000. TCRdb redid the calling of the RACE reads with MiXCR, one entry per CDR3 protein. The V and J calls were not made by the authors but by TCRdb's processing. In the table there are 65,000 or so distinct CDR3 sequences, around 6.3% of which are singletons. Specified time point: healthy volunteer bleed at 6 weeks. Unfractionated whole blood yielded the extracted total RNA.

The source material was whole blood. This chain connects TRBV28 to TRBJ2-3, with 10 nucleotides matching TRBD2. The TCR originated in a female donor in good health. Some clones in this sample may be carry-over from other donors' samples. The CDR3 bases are TGTGCCAGCAGTTTCCCCACTAGCGGGATACGGAATACGCAGTATTTT. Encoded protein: CASSFPTSGIRNTQYF.